A single sample is the source of the 21 T cell receptor beta chains below, sequenced in a study of T cells in Graves' hyperthyroidism and ophthalmopathy. TCR beta CDR3 regions were amplified from RNA. TCR CDR3 underwent first-round RT-PCR with the HTBI primer set. A single record per CDR3 protein comes from TCRdb applying MiXCR to the multiplex PCR reads. Of about half a million distinct CDR3 sequences in the sample, more than 15% were seen once. Sequenced input: blood. The origin of the receptors is a woman younger than 45 with Graves' ophthalmopathy.

The chain uses TRBV6-1 and TRBJ2-7; tentative D call: TRBD1 (6 bases). CDR1 is MNHNS and CDR2 is SASEGT in the germline V gene. The CDR3 covers 13 residues. Trimming shortened V by 7 bases and J by 6 bases, and 16 bases separated the two germline ends. The CDR3 nucleotides are TGTGCCAGCATCGATTTTCAAGGGGGCGAGCAGTACTTC. Protein sequence: CASIDFQGGEQYF.

There are a few counts of this clonotype. The chain couples TRBV6-1 to TRBJ2-3, with D unresolved. The CDR3 is 18 residues long. Trimming cost V 5 bases and J 0 bases, with 21 bases left between them. The germline V gene encodes CDR1 MNHNS and CDR2 SASEGT. CDR3 in DNA: TGTGCCAGCAGTTTTTTTCCCCCCGGTCAAGTTAGCACAGATACGCAGTATTTT. This encodes CASSFFPPGQVSTDTQYF.

This chain joins TRBV29-1 and TRBJ2-5; weak D call: TRBD1 (6 bases). This CDR3 has 16 amino acids. The V gene's germline CDR1 is SQVTM and CDR2 ANQGSEA. V was trimmed by 1 base and J by 5 bases, leaving 20 bases between them. DNA for the CDR3: TGCAGCGTTGAAGTCACCAAAACAGGGACCGGGGAGACCCAGTACTTC. Translating it yields CSVEVTKTGTGETQYF. Drawing the rest from reference TRBV29-1 and TRBJ2-5, the complete variable domain is SAVISQKPSRDICQRGTSLTIQCQVDSQVTMMFWYRQQPGQSLTLIATANQGSEATYESGFVIDKFPISRPNLTFSTLTVSNMSPEDSSIYLCSVEVTKTGTGETQYFGPGTRLLVL.

The chain carries TRBV6-5 and TRBJ2-1; D is perhaps TRBD1 or TRBD2 (6 bases each). The CDR3 totals 16 residues. Trimming took off 2 bases at V and 7 bases at J, with 18 bases between the two ends. Germline V CDR1 and CDR2: MNHEY, SVGAGI. DNA for the CDR3: TGTGCCAGCAGTTACCGAGGGGGAATAGCGGCGAATGAGCAGTTCTTC. This sequence encodes CASSYRGGIAANEQFF.

In this sample, this clonotype turned up many times. The V call is TRBV20-1, the J call TRBJ2-1; 9 bases map to TRBD2. Germline values: CDR1 DFQATT, CDR2 SNEGSKA (reference sequence). The CDR3 is 15 residues long. The ends lost 2 bases at V and 4 bases at J; junction bases unmatched: 6. The CDR3: CSARPSGELYNEQFF. CDR3 coding DNA: TGCAGTGCTAGACCTAGCGGGGAACTATACAATGAGCAGTTCTTC.

V is TRBV29-1 and J is TRBJ1-1, with a tentative D call TRBD1 (5 bases). The CDR3 totals 12 residues. Trimming pared 6 bases from V and 1 base from J, leaving 9 bases between. Germline CDR1 SQVTM, CDR2 ANQGSEA. CDR3 loop: CSVDGGNTEAFF. CDR3 sequence (DNA): TGCAGCGTAGACGGGGGGAACACTGAAGCTTTCTTT.

On this clonotype itself: As the CDR3 is not closed by the conserved phenylalanine or tryptophan, this likely results from a read error. This chain connects TRBV7-6 to TRBJ1-3, with D hard to call. From germline, CDR1 is SGHVS and CDR2 FNYEAQ. The CDR3 length is 12 residues. The V gene lost 7 bases and the J gene lost 0 bases, with 4 bases spanning the gap. The CDR3 DNA follows: TGTGCCAGCACCAACTCTGGAAACACCATATATTCT. This translates into CASTNSGNTIYS.

Turning to this clonotype: Just one base apart from a much larger clone, this may be a read error. The V gene is TRBV30, the J gene TRBJ2-3; possible D gene TRBD1, 5 bases. Looked up from germline, CDR1 is GTSNPN and CDR2 is SVGIG (reference sequence). The CDR3 runs to 12 residues. Here the CDR3 reads CAWNQNTGTQYF. The CDR3 nucleotides are TGTGCCTGGAATCAGAACACAGGTACGCAGTATTTT.

This clonotype was seen repeatedly, ten times or more. The chain carries TRBV5-1 and TRBJ2-7, with D maybe TRBD2 (7 bases). CDR1 is SGHRS, CDR2 YFSETQ, per germline. The ends were cut back, 4 bases at V and 6 bases at J, with 14 bases in the middle. The CDR3 runs 13 residues. The CDR3 DNA sequence: TGCGCCAGCAGCCCCAACAGGGAGGGCGAGCAGTACTTC. Translating gives CASSPNREGEQYF.

At least ten counts were recorded for this clonotype. The genes are TRBV20-1 and TRBJ2-1; D possibly corresponds to TRBD2 (5 bases). The CDR3 extends over 12 amino acids. Germline assignment: CDR1 DFQATT and CDR2 SNEGSKA (reference sequence). With 3 bases removed from V and 7 bases from J, the gap between germline ends came to 10 bases. CDR3 sequence reads: CSARGGWNEQFF. DNA of the CDR3: TGCAGTGCTAGGGGCGGGTGGAATGAGCAGTTCTTC.

This clonotype was counted many times. The chain uses TRBV9 and TRBJ2-7; a possible D gene is TRBD2 (6 bases). Per the germline V gene, CDR1 is SGDLS and CDR2 is YYNGEE. Trimming took 5 bases from V and 0 from J, leaving 21 bases between them. The CDR3 spans 17 residues. In DNA, the CDR3 is TGTGCCAGCAGTGGGGGGTCGGCTGGCTCGAGCTCCTACGAGCAGTACTTC. Its translation is CASSGGSAGSSSYEQYF.

The CDR3 protein is CASSYTAGNYGYTF. The DNA for the CDR3 is TGCGCCAGCAGCTATACCGCGGGGAACTATGGCTACACCTTC. V gene TRBV5-1 combines with J gene TRBJ1-2; D remains ambiguous. The CDR3 sequence is 14 residues long. Per germline, CDR1 SGHRS and CDR2 YFSETQ. Trimming took off 3 bases at V and 2 bases at J, with 11 bases between the two ends.

The J gene is TRBJ1-1, the V gene TRBV28; a possible D gene is TRBD1 (6 bases). V was clipped by 4 bases and J by 6 bases, with 18 bases between them. The CDR3 runs 15 residues. Germline V lookup: CDR1 MDHEN, CDR2 SYDVKM. CDR3 nucleotide sequence: TGTGCCAGCAGTTGGGCGACAGGCGGCGTCTCTGAAGCTTTCTTT. This translates into CASSWATGGVSEAFF.

This clonotype has at least ten counts. The chain joins TRBV12-3 or TRBV12-4 to TRBJ2-5; the D is unclear. The CDR3 is 13 residues long. V was pared by 2 bases and J by 1 base, with 5 bases between. The CDR3 coding sequence is TGTGCCAGCAGTTTATTCAGCCAAGAGACCCAGTACTTC. This gives the protein CASSLFSQETQYF.

This clonotype was seen many times. The gene calls are TRBV20-1 and TRBJ2-5, with a weak D call TRBD2 (5 bases). With 5 bases removed from V and 4 bases from J, the gap between germline ends came to 14 bases. Germline CDR1 and CDR2: DFQATT and SNEGSKA (reference sequence). The CDR3 has 13 amino acids. CDR3 coding DNA: TGCAGTGCTCCCAATTCGGCGGGAGAGACCCAGTACTTC. It encodes CSAPNSAGETQYF.

V is TRBV4-1 and J is TRBJ2-7, with D possibly TRBD1 on 6 matching bases. V dropped 2 bases and J dropped 0 bases, with 17 bases sitting between them. Germline CDR1 is MGHRA and CDR2 is YSYEKL. The CDR3 is 17 amino acids. CDR3 loop: CASSQSPGQQPSYEQYF. DNA of the CDR3: TGCGCCAGCAGCCAAAGCCCTGGACAGCAGCCCTCCTACGAGCAGTACTTC.

This clonotype was counted many times. The chain joins TRBV11-2 to TRBJ2-3, with a possible D match to TRBD2 (5 bases). V gave up 1 base and J gave up 1 base, with 12 bases separating them. The CDR3 has 16 residues. Germline lookup yields CDR1 SGHAT and CDR2 FQNNGV. CDR3 nucleotide sequence: TGTGCCAGCAGCTTAGTGCAGAGGGCCGGCACAGATACGCAGTATTTT. Translation: CASSLVQRAGTDTQYF.

The table lists this clonotype with many counts. The V call is TRBV3-1, the J call TRBJ2-7, with D unresolved. Germline-derived CDR1 and CDR2 are LGHDT and YNNKEL (reference sequence). The CDR3 is 13 residues long. Trimming shortened V by 0 bases and J by 7 bases, and 10 bases separated the two germline ends. The CDR3 DNA reads TGTGCCAGCAGCCAAGATGGGCCGCGAGAGCAGTACTTC. Encoded protein: CASSQDGPREQYF.

This clonotype was seen a handful of times. The V call is TRBV24-1, the J call TRBJ2-5; D might be TRBD2 (6 bases). V was pared by 4 bases and J by 4 bases, with 6 bases between. The CDR3 extends over 12 amino acids. In germline, CDR1 is KGHDR, CDR2 SFDVKD. The CDR3 region is CATSEGGETQYF. CDR3 sequence (DNA): TGTGCCACCAGTGAGGGAGGAGAGACCCAGTACTTC.

This clonotype was detected only a few times. The rearrangement joins TRBV6-1 to TRBJ1-3; tentatively, D is TRBD1 (5 bases). The CDR3 is made up of 15 amino acids. The V gene's germline CDR1 is MNHNS and CDR2 SASEGT. The germline V and J ends were trimmed by 7 bases and 0 bases, with 13 bases remaining between them. Here the CDR3 reads CASTLSGGSGNTIYF. The CDR3 coding sequence is TGTGCCAGCACCCTTTCGGGGGGCTCTGGAAACACCATATATTTT.

The rearrangement links TRBV19 to TRBJ2-7, with 13 bases identical to TRBD2. The CDR3 covers 16 residues. The V segment lost 5 bases and the J segment 0 bases; nucleotides outside the gene matches: 4. Per the germline V gene, CDR1 is LNHDA and CDR2 is SQIVND (reference sequence). DNA for the CDR3: TGTGCCAGTAGTTGGGGACTAGCGGGAAGCTCCTACGAGCAGTACTTC. Its protein product is CASSWGLAGSSYEQYF.